The T cell receptor (beta chain) under discussion was sequenced for a study of beta chain features in type 1 diabetes. Each of the CD4+ naive, central memory, regulatory and stem cell-like memory populations was sorted via CD45RO/CCR7/CD25/CD127/CD95/CD27. The study's findings and limits: For Type 1 diabetes patients, all four CD4+ subsets carried TCRB CDR3s that were moderately but significantly shorter. Patients' naive, central memory and Treg TCRB repertoires seemed closer to one another than those of healthy donors.

The investigators reverse transcribed all of the isolated RNA, so they sequenced expressed TCRB transcripts. Profiled with immunoSEQ multiplex PCR; TCRdb holds only in-frame clones, not every one. The sample includes roughly 350,000 clones, 8.5% to 10% of them seen just once. This clone was counted only a few times. What it recognizes is unknown. V lost 0 bases to trimming and J lost 5 bases; unmatched junction nucleotides: 5. The CDR3 is 15 amino acids. The germline V gene has CDR1 SGDLS and CDR2 YYNGEE. The sequence was obtained from a young man with type 1 diabetes. The sequencing sample was made of central memory CD4+ T cells from blood. This chain links TRBV9 with TRBJ2-5, with 9 bases identical to TRBD1. For the CDR3, the DNA is TGTGCCAGCAGCGTAGGTACAGGGGGCGCGGAGACCCAGTACTTC. Translation: CASSVGTGGAETQYF.